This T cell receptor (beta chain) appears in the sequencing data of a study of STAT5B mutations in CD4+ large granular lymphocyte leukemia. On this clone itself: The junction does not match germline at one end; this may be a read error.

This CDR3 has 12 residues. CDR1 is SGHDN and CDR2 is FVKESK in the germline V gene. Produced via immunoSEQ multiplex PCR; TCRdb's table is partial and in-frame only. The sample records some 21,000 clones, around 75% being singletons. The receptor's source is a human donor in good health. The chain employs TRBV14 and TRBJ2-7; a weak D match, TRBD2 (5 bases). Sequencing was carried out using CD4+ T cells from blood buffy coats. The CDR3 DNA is TGTGCCAGCAGCCAGACTCGAGCCGGGGTGCACTTC. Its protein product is CASSQTRAGVHF.